Following are 26 T cell receptor beta chains from one sample sequenced in a study of OX40 agonist ivuxolimab in advanced cancers. TCRdb keeps only in-frame clones here, not all; method: immunoSEQ multiplex PCR. The table includes 65,000 to 90,000 clones, approximately 88% detected once. The specimen was CD4+ or CD8+ T cells sorted from blood, collected in a trial of the OX40 agonist ivuxolimab. The receptors here all came from an adult with an advanced solid tumor such as melanoma, head and neck, liver or kidney cancer.

The chain combines TRBV7-2 with TRBJ2-7; TRBD2 matches 7 bases. The CDR3 consists of 15 residues. In germline, CDR1 is SGHTA, CDR2 FQGNSA. After removal of 3 bases from V and 4 bases from J, the junction contained 9 bases not matched to a gene. The CDR3, as DNA: TGTGCCAGCAGCTTCGGGCTAGCGGCAGATTACGAGCAGTACTTC. Amino acids: CASSFGLAADYEQYF.

This sequence joins TRBV15 and TRBJ2-3; D not certain. Germline CDR1 and CDR2: LNHNV and YYDKDF (reference sequence). This CDR3 has 13 amino acids. V lost 0 bases to trimming and J lost 2 bases, with 3 bases between them. The CDR3 DNA follows: TGTGCCACCAGCAGAGACACCACAGATACGCAGTATTTT. Its protein is CATSRDTTDTQYF.

This sequence joins TRBV5-1 and TRBJ2-5; D could derive from TRBD1 or TRBD2 (5 bases each). V lost 0 bases and J lost 1, with 10 bases in between. Germline-derived CDR1 and CDR2 are SGHRS and YFSETQ. CDR3 length: 15 amino acids. CDR3 DNA sequence: TGCGCCAGCAGCTTGGTTCCTGGGGGCCAAGAGACCCAGTACTTC. Amino acids: CASSLVPGGQETQYF.

The chain couples TRBV9 to TRBJ1-1; D may be TRBD1 (6 bases). Germline CDR1 is SGDLS and CDR2 is YYNGEE. CDR3 length equals 14 residues. V lost 4 bases and J lost 1, with 11 bases in between. The DNA of the CDR3 is TGTGCCAGCAGCACCGGACAGCAGAACACTGAAGCTTTCTTT. Translated: CASSTGQQNTEAFF. The variable domain in full, with the rest retrieved from reference TRBV9 and TRBJ1-1, is DSGVTQTPKHLITATGQRVTLRCSPRSGDLSVYWYQQSLDQGLQFLIQYYNGEERAKGNILERFSAQQFPDLHSELNLSSLELGDSALYFCASSTGQQNTEAFFGQGTRLTVV.

The chain is built from TRBV28 and TRBJ1-2, with a weak D call TRBD1 (6 bases). Per germline, CDR1 MDHEN and CDR2 SYDVKM. This CDR3 is built from 13 residues. V gave up 5 bases and J gave up 4 bases, with 11 bases separating them. The CDR3 loop is CASSRTVFYGYTF. The CDR3 DNA sequence: TGTGCCAGCAGTCGGACAGTATTCTATGGCTACACCTTC.

The rearrangement uses TRBV18 and TRBJ2-6; the D gene is possibly TRBD1 (6 bases). Germline V gene lookup returns CDR1 KGHSH and CDR2 LQKENI. The CDR3 sequence is 16 residues long. The V gene lost 4 bases and the J gene lost 1 base, with 11 bases spanning the gap. The DNA of the CDR3 is TGTGCCAGCTCACTTCCTACAGGGTCTGGGGCCAACGTCCTGACTTTC. It codes for CASSLPTGSGANVLTF.

This chain links TRBV27 with TRBJ2-7, with a possible D match to TRBD2 (6 bases). Germline V gene lookup returns CDR1 MNHEY and CDR2 SMNVEV (reference sequence). Trimming removed 3 bases from V and 2 bases from J, with 14 bases in between. This CDR3 has 15 residues. This CDR3 is CASSFGGTDPYEQYF. The DNA of the CDR3 is TGTGCCAGCAGTTTCGGAGGGACTGATCCCTACGAGCAGTACTTC.

V gene TRBV10-3 combines with J gene TRBJ1-1; maybe TRBD1 (6 bases). V gave up 5 bases and J gave up 5 bases, with 15 bases separating them. Germline CDR1 and CDR2: ENHRY and SYGVKD. This CDR3 comprises 14 residues. CDR3 DNA: TGTGCCATCAGTACAGGGACGTTGAGGACTGAAGCTTTCTTT. Translated, it gives CAISTGTLRTEAFF.

This chain links TRBV10-1 with TRBJ1-2; no clear D gene. This CDR3 region has 14 residues. Trimming removed 5 bases at V and 4 bases at J, with 14 bases between. Germline CDR1 and CDR2: WNHNN and SYGVQD (reference sequence). CDR3 in amino acids: CASSITGRFYGYTF. In nucleotides, the CDR3 is TGCGCCAGCAGTATAACTGGACGGTTCTATGGCTACACCTTC.

The chain uses TRBV9 and TRBJ2-2, with 9 bases matching TRBD2. Germline trimming cut 2 bases from V and 6 bases from J; bases unmatched to any gene: 2. Germline V gene lookup returns CDR1 SGDLS and CDR2 YYNGEE. This CDR3 comprises 14 residues. The chain's CDR3 is CASSVLAGPGELFF. The CDR3 DNA is TGTGCCAGCAGCGTTCTAGCGGGGCCCGGGGAGCTGTTTTTT. Full variable domain (remainder filled in from reference TRBV9 and TRBJ2-2): DSGVTQTPKHLITATGQRVTLRCSPRSGDLSVYWYQQSLDQGLQFLIQYYNGEERAKGNILERFSAQQFPDLHSELNLSSLELGDSALYFCASSVLAGPGELFFGEGSRLTVL.

The V call is TRBV5-1, the J call TRBJ2-2; D not resolved. Germline CDR1 SGHRS, CDR2 YFSETQ. Trimming shortened V by 0 bases and J by 0 bases, and 6 bases separated the two germline ends. The CDR3 sequence is 15 residues long. CDR3 sequence reads: CASSLGQTNTGELFF. The CDR3 nucleotides read TGCGCCAGCAGCTTGGGGCAGACGAACACCGGGGAGCTGTTTTTT.

This clone came up a few times. The chain joins TRBV2 to TRBJ2-2; D is unresolved. Germline V CDR1 and CDR2: SNHLY, FYNNEI. The CDR3 sequence is 12 residues long. Trimming left V 2 bases short and J 8 bases short, with 6 bases between. The CDR3: CASSESLGELFF. The DNA of the CDR3 is TGTGCCAGCAGTGAAAGTTTAGGGGAGCTGTTTTTT.

The chain is built from TRBV10-3 and TRBJ2-5, with 7 bases aligning to TRBD1. CDR3 size: 13 residues. Germline-derived CDR1 and CDR2 are ENHRY and SYGVKD. Losses at the gene ends were 10 bases for V and 5 bases for J; bases not matched to a gene: 10. The CDR3 DNA reads as TGTGCCACAAATACAGGGGTACGGGAGACCCAGTACTTC. Its translation is CATNTGVRETQYF.

The chain has TRBV4-1 and TRBJ1-2; perhaps TRBD1 as D (5 bases). V shed 0 bases and J shed 4 bases, with 12 bases lying between them. Germline V CDR1 and CDR2: MGHRA, YSYEKL. CDR3 length: 15 amino acids. CDR3 loop: CASSQDSAGTYGYTF. The DNA of the CDR3 is TGCGCCAGCAGCCAAGATTCGGCAGGGACCTATGGCTACACCTTC.

Only a few counts were recorded for this clone. V gene TRBV4-2 combines with J gene TRBJ1-1; weak D call: TRBD1 (5 bases). The CDR3 length is 13 residues. With 0 bases removed from V and 6 bases from J, the gap between germline ends came to 8 bases. Per germline, CDR1 LGHNA and CDR2 YNFKEQ. The DNA of the CDR3 is TGTGCCAGCAGCCAAGAATGGGACCCTGAAGCTTTCTTT. Translated, it gives CASSQEWDPEAFF.

The chain links TRBV25-1 to TRBJ1-3, with a possible D match to TRBD1 (6 bases). The CDR3 has 14 residues. Deletions cut 5 bases from V and 2 bases from J, with 10 bases between. In germline, CDR1 is MGHDK, CDR2 SYGVNS. CDR3 amino acids: CASSKQGTGNTIYF. In DNA form, the CDR3 reads TGTGCCAGCAGTAAACAGGGTACTGGAAACACCATATATTTT.

V is TRBV28 and J is TRBJ1-3; no definite D call. This CDR3 has 12 amino acids. Germline assignment: CDR1 MDHEN and CDR2 SYDVKM. Trimming took off 6 bases at V and 4 bases at J, with 7 bases between the two ends. DNA of the CDR3: TGTGCCAGCAGCAAACAGGGAAACACCATATATTTT. Translating it yields CASSKQGNTIYF.

The chain joins TRBV4-1 to TRBJ2-2; D may be TRBD2 (6 bases). The CDR3 sequence is 15 residues long. Germline values: CDR1 MGHRA, CDR2 YSYEKL. V dropped 1 base and J dropped 4 bases, with 10 bases sitting between them. The CDR3 DNA reads TGCGCCAGCAGCCAAGCCGGGACTCTCACCGGGGAGCTGTTTTTT. It codes for CASSQAGTLTGELFF.

The rearrangement uses TRBV5-6 and TRBJ1-2; D remains ambiguous. This CDR3 region has 14 residues. CDR1 is SGHDT and CDR2 is YYEEEE in the germline V gene. Trimming took 6 bases from V and 3 from J, leaving 15 bases between them. The CDR3 loop is CASTGRRRHYGYTF. The CDR3, as DNA: TGTGCCAGCACTGGGCGCCGGAGGCACTATGGCTACACCTTC.

The sample holds one count of this clone. The chain recombines TRBV27 with TRBJ2-7; a weak D match, TRBD2 (6 bases). Germline CDR1 and CDR2: MNHEY and SMNVEV (reference sequence). The CDR3 extends over 14 amino acids. Trimming removed 6 bases at V and 1 base at J, with 13 bases between. The CDR3: CASSLPGLSYEQYF. As DNA, the CDR3 is TGTGCCAGCAGCTTACCGGGACTGTCCTACGAGCAGTACTTC.

V and J are TRBV11-3 and TRBJ2-1; 8 nucleotides agree with TRBD2. The V and J ends lost 1 base and 9 bases, in that order; junction bases with no gene match: 11. The CDR3 covers 16 residues. The germline CDR1 and CDR2 sequences are SGHNT and YENEEA. CDR3 bases: TGTGCCAGCAGCTTAGGAGGCCGGGGGGGCCACGCTGAGCAGTTCTTC. It codes for CASSLGGRGGHAEQFF. Variable domain in full (rest from reference TRBV11-3 and TRBJ2-1): EAGVVQSPRYKIIEKKQPVAFWCNPISGHNTLYWYLQNLGQGPELLIRYENEEAVDDSQLPKDRFSAERLKGVDSTLKIQPAELGDSAVYLCASSLGGRGGHAEQFFGPGTRLTVL.

The CDR3 reads CASSFTGGGGANVLTF. CDR3 in DNA: TGTGCCAGCAGCTTTACAGGGGGAGGTGGGGCCAACGTCCTGACTTTC. The chain combines TRBV7-9 with TRBJ2-6; 8 nucleotides agree with TRBD1. This CDR3 is 16 amino acids long. Per germline, CDR1 SEHNR and CDR2 FQNEAQ (reference sequence). With V trimmed by 3 bases and J by 3 bases, 4 bases remained unmatched.

The chain couples TRBV28 to TRBJ1-5, with a weak D call TRBD1 (6 bases). The length of the CDR3 is 19 residues. Looked up from germline, CDR1 is MDHEN and CDR2 is SYDVKM. With 3 bases removed from V and 0 bases from J, the gap between germline ends came to 21 bases. The chain's CDR3 is CASSFSWFQGIHSNQPQHF. DNA for the CDR3: TGTGCCAGCAGTTTTTCGTGGTTCCAGGGGATTCATAGCAATCAGCCCCAGCATTTT.

The CDR3 nucleotides read TGTGCGATCCGTCCGACAGGCCCCTATGGCTACACCTTC. The encoded protein is CAIRPTGPYGYTF. The chain employs TRBV2 and TRBJ1-2; D might be TRBD1 (6 bases). There are 13 residues in the CDR3. CDR1 is SNHLY and CDR2 is FYNNEI in the germline V gene. Variable domain in full (rest from reference TRBV2 and TRBJ1-2): EPEVTQTPSHQVTQMGQEVILRCVPISNHLYFYWYRQILGQKVEFLVSFYNNEISEKSEIFDDQFSVERPDGSNFTLKIRSTKLEDSAMYFCAIRPTGPYGYTFGSGTRLTVV.

V usage is TRBV11-2 and J usage is TRBJ2-3; D not resolved. The CDR3 loop spans 14 amino acids. Germline V gene lookup returns CDR1 SGHAT and CDR2 FQNNGV. V was pared by 5 bases and J by 4 bases, with 13 bases between. CDR3 loop: CASSGRVRADTQYF. CDR3 DNA: TGTGCCAGCAGCGGCAGAGTACGGGCAGATACGCAGTATTTT.

To note about this clone: Compared with germline, one end of the junction differs, possibly owing to a read error. Other DNA sequences in the same sample also yield this CDR3. The rearrangement joins TRBV18 to TRBJ1-4; D perhaps matches TRBD1 (5 bases). Per the germline V gene, CDR1 is KGHSH and CDR2 is LQKENI. This CDR3 has 14 residues. The CDR3 here is CASSPSGTNEKLFF. CDR3 sequence (DNA): TGTGCCAGCTCCCCGAGCGGGACTAATGAAAAGCTGTTTTTT.